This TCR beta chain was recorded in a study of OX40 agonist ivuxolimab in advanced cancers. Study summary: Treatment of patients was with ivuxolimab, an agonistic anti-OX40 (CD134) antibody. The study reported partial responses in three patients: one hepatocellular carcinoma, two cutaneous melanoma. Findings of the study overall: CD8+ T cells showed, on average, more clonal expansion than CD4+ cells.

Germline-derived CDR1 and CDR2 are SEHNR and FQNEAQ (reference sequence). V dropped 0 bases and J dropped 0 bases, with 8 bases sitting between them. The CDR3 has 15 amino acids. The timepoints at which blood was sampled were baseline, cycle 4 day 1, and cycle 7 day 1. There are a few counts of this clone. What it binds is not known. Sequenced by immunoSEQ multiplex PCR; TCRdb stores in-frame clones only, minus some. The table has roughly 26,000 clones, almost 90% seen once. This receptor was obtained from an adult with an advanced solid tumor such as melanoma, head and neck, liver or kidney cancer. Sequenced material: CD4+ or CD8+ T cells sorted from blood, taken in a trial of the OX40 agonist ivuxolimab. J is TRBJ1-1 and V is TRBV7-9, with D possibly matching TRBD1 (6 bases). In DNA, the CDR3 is TGTGCCAGCAGCTTAGCGCAGGGGATGAACACTGAAGCTTTCTTT. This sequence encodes CASSLAQGMNTEAFF.